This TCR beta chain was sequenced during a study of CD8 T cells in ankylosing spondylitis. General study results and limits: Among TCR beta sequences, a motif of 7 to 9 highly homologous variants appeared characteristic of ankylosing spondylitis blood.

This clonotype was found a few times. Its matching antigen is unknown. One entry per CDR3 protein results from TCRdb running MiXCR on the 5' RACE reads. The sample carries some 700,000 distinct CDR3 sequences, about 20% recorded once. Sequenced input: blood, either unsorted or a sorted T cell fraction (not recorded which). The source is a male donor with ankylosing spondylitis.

The CDR3 here is CASSVDGSYGYTF. The CDR3 bases are TGTGCCAGCAGCGTCGACGGTAGTTATGGCTACACCTTC. The genes are TRBV7-9 and TRBJ1-2; D is unclear. The CDR3 is made up of 13 amino acids. Germline-derived CDR1 and CDR2 are SEHNR and FQNEAQ (reference sequence). The V end was cut by 5 bases, the J end by 5 bases, with 12 bases between.